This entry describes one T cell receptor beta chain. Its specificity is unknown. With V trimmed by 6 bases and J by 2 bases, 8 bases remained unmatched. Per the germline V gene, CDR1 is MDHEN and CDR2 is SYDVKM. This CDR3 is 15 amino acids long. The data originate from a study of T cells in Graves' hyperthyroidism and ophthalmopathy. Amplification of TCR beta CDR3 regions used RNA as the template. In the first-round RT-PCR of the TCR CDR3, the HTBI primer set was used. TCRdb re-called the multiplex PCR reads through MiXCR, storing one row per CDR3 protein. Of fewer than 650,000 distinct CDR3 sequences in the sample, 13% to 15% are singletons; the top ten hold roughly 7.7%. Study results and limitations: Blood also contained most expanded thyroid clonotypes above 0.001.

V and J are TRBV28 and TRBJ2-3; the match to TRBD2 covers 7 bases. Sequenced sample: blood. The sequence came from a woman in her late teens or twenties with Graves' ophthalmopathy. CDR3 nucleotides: TGTGCCAGCAGATCAGCGGGGCTGGACACAGATACGCAGTATTTT. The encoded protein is CASRSAGLDTDTQYF.